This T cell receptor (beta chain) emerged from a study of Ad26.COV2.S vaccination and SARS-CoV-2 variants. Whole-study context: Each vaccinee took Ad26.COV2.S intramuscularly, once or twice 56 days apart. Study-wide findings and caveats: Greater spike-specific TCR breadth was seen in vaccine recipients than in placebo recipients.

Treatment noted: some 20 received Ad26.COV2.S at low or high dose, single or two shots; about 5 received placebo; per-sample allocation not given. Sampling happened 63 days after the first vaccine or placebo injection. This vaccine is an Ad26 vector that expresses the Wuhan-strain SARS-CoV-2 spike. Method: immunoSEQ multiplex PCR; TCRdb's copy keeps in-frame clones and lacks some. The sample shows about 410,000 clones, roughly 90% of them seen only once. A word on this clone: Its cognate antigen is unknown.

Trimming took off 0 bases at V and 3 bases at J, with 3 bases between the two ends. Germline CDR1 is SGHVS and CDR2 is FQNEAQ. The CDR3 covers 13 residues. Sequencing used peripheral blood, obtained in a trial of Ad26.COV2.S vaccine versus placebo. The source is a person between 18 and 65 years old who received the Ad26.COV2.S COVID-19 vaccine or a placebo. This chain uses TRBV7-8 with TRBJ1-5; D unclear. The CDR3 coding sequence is TGTGCCAGCAGCTTAGCGTCCAATCAGCCCCAGCATTTT. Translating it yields CASSLASNQPQHF.